What follows are 29 T cell receptor beta chains derived from one specimen sequenced in a study of T-cell reconstitution after alpha-beta-depleted transplantation in children. A TCRbeta library incorporating unique molecular identifiers was prepared. TCRdb recomputed calls from the PCR reads with MiXCR, one row per CDR3 protein. Altogether 450,000 to 600,000 distinct CDR3 sequences are present, roughly 33% being singletons, with the ten largest covering approximately 2.3%. The sample consisted of PBMCs from the stem cell graft donor, taken from the stem cell graft. The receptors shown here come from a human donor who donated a stem cell graft to a child with aplastic anemia.

This clonotype was counted only a few times. The genes are TRBV6-4 and TRBJ2-1, with 8 bases lining up with TRBD2. The CDR3 is 15 amino acids. CDR1 MRHNA and CDR2 SNTAGT come from the germline V gene. After removal of 3 bases from V and 4 bases from J, the junction contained 5 bases not matched to a gene. Here the CDR3 reads CASSEGVAGYNEQFF. Written as DNA, the CDR3 is TGTGCCAGCAGTGAGGGGGTAGCGGGATACAATGAGCAGTTCTTC.

This sequence joins TRBV29-1 and TRBJ2-5, with 9 bases lining up with TRBD1. V was pared by 6 bases and J by 3 bases, with 5 bases of the junction left unmatched. The CDR3 extends over 13 amino acids. Germline V CDR1 and CDR2: SQVTM, ANQGSEA. In DNA form, the CDR3 reads TGCAGCGTCACAGGACAGGGGAAAGAGACCCAGTACTTC. Translated, it gives CSVTGQGKETQYF.

CDR3 coding DNA: TGTGCCAGCAGCATTTCGAGGGCCGCGGAGACCCAGTACTTC. It translates to CASSISRAAETQYF. This sequence joins TRBV7-2 and TRBJ2-5; possible D gene TRBD2, 5 bases. The V and J ends lost 5 bases and 5 bases respectively, with 15 bases between them. This CDR3 contains 14 residues. In germline, CDR1 is SGHTA, CDR2 FQGNSA.

The CDR3 nucleotides are TGTGCCAGCAGCGTCGGGACACGGTATGGCTACACCTTC. It yields the protein CASSVGTRYGYTF. V gene TRBV7-9 combines with J gene TRBJ1-2, with D possibly being TRBD1 (6 bases). This CDR3 comprises 13 residues. Trimming pared 5 bases from V and 5 bases from J, leaving 12 bases between. CDR1 SEHNR and CDR2 FQNEAQ come from the germline V gene (reference sequence). Supplemented by reference TRBV7-9 and TRBJ1-2, the full variable domain reads DTGVSQNPRHKITKRGQNVTFRCDPISEHNRLYWYRQTLGQGPEFLTYFQNEAQLEKSRLLSDRFSAERPKGSFSTLEIQRTEQGDSAMYLCASSVGTRYGYTFGSGTRLTVV.

V gene TRBV2 combines with J gene TRBJ1-1, with D perhaps TRBD1 (6 bases). The V gene lost 3 bases and the J gene lost 6 bases, with 11 bases spanning the gap. CDR1 and CDR2 from the germline V gene are SNHLY and FYNNEI. This CDR3 has 13 amino acids. The CDR3 spells CASSDGRGAEAFF. The CDR3 nucleotides read TGTGCCAGCAGTGACGGCAGGGGAGCTGAAGCTTTCTTT.

The CDR3 region is CASSETVAYAQGAFF. CDR3 coding DNA: TGTGCCAGCAGCGAAACGGTCGCCTATGCACAGGGAGCTTTCTTT. V and J are TRBV5-8 and TRBJ1-1; a possible D gene is TRBD1 (6 bases). The V end lost 4 bases, the J end lost 10 bases, and 23 bases lay between the germline ends. The CDR3 contains 15 residues. Germline values: CDR1 SGHTS, CDR2 YDEGEE.

The chain recombines TRBV28 with TRBJ2-7; TRBD2 matches 7 bases. Germline V lookup: CDR1 MDHEN, CDR2 SYDVKM. The V gene end was trimmed by 2 bases and the J gene end by 0 bases; junction bases not matched to a gene: 10. The CDR3 extends over 17 amino acids. The CDR3 loop is CASSLKREVRGSYEQYV. CDR3 nucleotides: TGTGCCAGCAGTTTAAAACGGGAGGTTCGGGGCTCCTACGAGCAGTACGTC.

The chain joins TRBV7-2 to TRBJ2-7; 9 positions match TRBD1. Per the germline V gene, CDR1 is SGHTA and CDR2 is FQGNSA. J lost 6 bases, V lost 5 bases, and 8 bases had no gene match. This CDR3 has 14 amino acids. The CDR3 DNA reads as TGTGCCAGCAGCCCGGGGACAGGGAGAGCCGAGCAGTACTTC. This gives the protein CASSPGTGRAEQYF. Full variable domain (remainder filled in from reference TRBV7-2 and TRBJ2-7): GAGVSQSPSNKVTEKGKDVELRCDPISGHTALYWYRQSLGQGLEFLIYFQGNSAPDKSGLPSDRFSAERTGGSVSTLTIQRTQQEDSAVYLCASSPGTGRAEQYFGPGTRLTVT.

The chain is built from TRBV11-2 and TRBJ2-7, with TRBD1 matching 10 bases. V lost 5 bases and J lost 3; bases outside the gene matches: 10. The CDR3 totals 16 residues. Germline V gives CDR1 SGHAT, CDR2 FQNNGV. As DNA, the CDR3 is TGTGCCAGCAGCACGACAGGGGGCGAGTCCCTCTACGAGCAGTACTTC. Amino acids: CASSTTGGESLYEQYF.

This clonotype has a handful of counts. V is TRBV20-1 and J is TRBJ2-1; 12 positions agree with TRBD2. The CDR3 loop spans 16 amino acids. Germline lookup yields CDR1 DFQATT and CDR2 SNEGSKA (reference sequence). Trimming cost V 0 bases and J 15 bases; bases outside gene matches: 15. The CDR3 loop is CSARDPRLAGVGVRFF. The CDR3 region has the DNA TGCAGTGCTAGAGATCCCAGACTAGCGGGAGTAGGGGTAAGGTTCTTC.

The chain uses TRBV5-1 and TRBJ2-1; D call uncertain. Trimming took 1 base from V and 8 from J, leaving 10 bases between them. Germline CDR1 and CDR2: SGHRS and YFSETQ. The CDR3 sequence is 13 residues long. CDR3 sequence: CASSLRFNYEQFF. For the CDR3, the DNA is TGCGCCAGCAGCTTGAGGTTTAACTATGAGCAGTTCTTC.

A few counts support this clonotype. This rearrangement joins TRBV7-2 to TRBJ1-5; unclear D gene. Germline CDR1 is SGHTA and CDR2 is FQGNSA. Trimming left V 4 bases short and J 0 bases short, with 10 bases between. The CDR3 totals 15 residues. The CDR3 spells CASSSDALSNQPQHF. The CDR3 DNA sequence: TGTGCCAGCAGCTCTGACGCGCTTAGCAATCAGCCCCAGCATTTT.

This clonotype occurred once. This chain joins TRBV24-1 and TRBJ2-2; D is undetermined. In germline, CDR1 is KGHDR, CDR2 SFDVKD. The CDR3 is made up of 17 amino acids. V gave up 2 bases and J gave up 5 bases, with 17 bases separating them. The CDR3 bases are TGTGCCACCAGTGATTCCCTGACTCAACCAGCGACCGGGGAGCTGTTTTTT. It codes for CATSDSLTQPATGELFF.

The genes are TRBV7-9 and TRBJ2-7; 7 bases line up with TRBD2. This CDR3 comprises 12 residues. J lost 8 bases, V lost 3 bases, and 4 bases had no gene match. CDR1 SEHNR and CDR2 FQNEAQ come from the germline V gene (reference sequence). CDR3: CASSFWEGQQYV. For the CDR3, the DNA is TGTGCCAGCAGCTTTTGGGAGGGCCAGCAGTACGTC.

The chain links TRBV7-9 to TRBJ1-1, with TRBD1 matching 7 bases. The germline gives CDR1 SEHNR, CDR2 FQNEAQ (reference sequence). V trimming: 4 bases; J trimming: 1 base; junction bases outside the gene matches: 6. The CDR3 is 15 residues long. The CDR3 sequence is CASSSLQGSNTEAFF. The CDR3 coding sequence is TGTGCCAGCAGCTCCCTACAGGGGTCGAACACTGAAGCTTTCTTT.

In this sample, this clonotype turned up a few times. The chain recombines TRBV7-2 with TRBJ2-7; D is ambiguous. Germline CDR1 is SGHTA and CDR2 is FQGNSA. This CDR3 spans 17 amino acids. V shed 1 base and J shed 0 bases, with 16 bases lying between them. CDR3: CASSLGIQTPVSYEQYF. Here the CDR3 DNA reads TGTGCCAGCAGCTTAGGGATTCAGACACCCGTCTCCTACGAGCAGTACTTC.

The chain is built from TRBV5-1 and TRBJ2-1, with D unresolved. Trimming took 5 bases from V and 5 from J, leaving 17 bases between them. The CDR3 extends over 15 amino acids. Germline lookup yields CDR1 SGHRS and CDR2 YFSETQ. The CDR3 nucleotides are TGCGCCAGCAGTAGCAGCAACGCCAGCCACAATGAGCAGTTCTTC. It specifies CASSSSNASHNEQFF.

The chain uses TRBV19 and TRBJ1-5, with D hard to call. This CDR3 is built from 12 residues. The V gene lost 2 bases and the J gene lost 10 bases, with 9 bases spanning the gap. Germline V CDR1 and CDR2: LNHDA, SQIVND (reference sequence). The CDR3 DNA is TGTGCCAGTAGTATACTAGGGAAACCCCAGCATTTT. As protein: CASSILGKPQHF.

Here the CDR3 reads CASSFSPPAEAFF. For the CDR3, the DNA is TGTGCCAGCAGTTTTTCTCCCCCGGCTGAAGCTTTCTTT. This sequence joins TRBV12-3 or TRBV12-4 and TRBJ1-1; D gene unclear. Between the trimmed V and J ends, which lost 3 bases and 6 bases, there was a span of 11 bases. The CDR3 has 13 residues.

This clonotype was counted a few times. This chain uses TRBV6-2 or TRBV6-3 with TRBJ1-2; D unresolved. Trimming took 5 bases from V and 0 from J, leaving 7 bases between them. CDR3 size: 13 residues. CDR1 and CDR2 from the germline V gene are MNHEY and SVGEGT. The CDR3 coding sequence is TGTGCCAGCAGTACCGGGGCTAACTATGGCTACACCTTC. Its translation: CASSTGANYGYTF.

This chain joins TRBV11-1 and TRBJ2-1, with 12 bases fitting TRBD1. Germline trimming cut 5 bases from V and 4 bases from J; bases unmatched to any gene: 15. Per the germline V gene, CDR1 is SGHAT and CDR2 is FQDESV (reference sequence). The CDR3 spans 19 residues. The CDR3 region is CASSRGTGGVLVLYNEQFF. In DNA form, the CDR3 reads TGTGCCAGCAGCCGAGGGACAGGGGGCGTCTTAGTCCTATACAATGAGCAGTTCTTC.

V usage is TRBV25-1 and J usage is TRBJ1-3; D gene uncertain. V gave up 3 bases and J gave up 0 bases, with 3 bases separating them. The CDR3 sequence is 13 residues long. The germline CDR1 and CDR2 sequences are MGHDK and SYGVNS. The CDR3 protein is CASSEASGNTIYF. CDR3 nucleotides: TGTGCCAGCAGTGAGGCCTCTGGAAACACCATATATTTT. The full variable domain, with the rest looked up from reference TRBV25-1 and TRBJ1-3, is EADIYQTPRYLVIGTGKKITLECSQTMGHDKMYWYQQDPGMELHLIHYSYGVNSTEKGDLSSESTVSRIRTEHFPLTLESARPSHTSQYLCASSEASGNTIYFGEGSWLTVV.

The chain combines TRBV19 with TRBJ2-4; 11 bases line up with TRBD1. The CDR3 runs to 17 residues. The ends lost 1 base at V and 3 bases at J; junction bases unmatched: 5. Per germline, CDR1 LNHDA and CDR2 SQIVND (reference sequence). The CDR3 is CASSIVGTGGGKNIQYF. DNA for the CDR3: TGTGCCAGTAGTATAGTCGGGACAGGGGGTGGCAAAAACATTCAGTACTTC. The full variable domain, with the rest looked up from reference TRBV19 and TRBJ2-4, is DGGITQSPKYLFRKEGQNVTLSCEQNLNHDAMYWYRQDPGQGLRLIYYSQIVNDFQKGDIAEGYSVSREKKESFPLTVTSAQKNPTAFYLCASSIVGTGGGKNIQYFGAGTRLSVL.

This clonotype was seen only a few times. The V and J genes are TRBV5-1 and TRBJ2-3; D not resolved. Germline CDR1 SGHRS, CDR2 YFSETQ. V was shortened by 1 base and J by 4 bases, with 16 bases between the two germline ends. CDR3 length equals 16 residues. The CDR3 spells CASSLLMGSLSDTQYF. Here the CDR3 DNA reads TGCGCCAGCAGCTTGCTCATGGGTTCACTCTCAGATACGCAGTATTTT.

The chain uses TRBV7-9 and TRBJ2-5; tentative D call: TRBD1 (5 bases). Germline CDR1 reads SEHNR; CDR2 reads FQNEAQ (reference sequence). Trimming took 5 bases from V and 4 from J, leaving 17 bases between them. The CDR3 spans 15 residues. The CDR3 reads CASSTRAQSRETQYF. CDR3 nucleotides: TGTGCCAGCAGCACCAGGGCCCAGAGTAGAGAGACCCAGTACTTC.

In its sample, this clonotype was seen a few times. The chain carries TRBV14 and TRBJ1-1; no clear D. The ends were cut back, 5 bases at V and 0 bases at J, with 7 bases in the middle. Germline lookup yields CDR1 SGHDN and CDR2 FVKESK. The CDR3 spans 13 residues. The CDR3: CASSGIMNTEAFF. In nucleotides, the CDR3 is TGTGCCAGCAGCGGAATAATGAACACTGAAGCTTTCTTT.

J is TRBJ2-7 and V is TRBV6-2 or TRBV6-3; 7 bases match TRBD2. Per germline, CDR1 MNHEY and CDR2 SVGEGT. With 7 bases clipped from V and 2 bases from J, the junction kept 8 bases outside the gene matches. The CDR3 loop spans 14 amino acids. The DNA for the CDR3 is TGTGCCAGCAAGTTAGTGGCGGGGGCCTACGAGCAGTACGTC. Its translation: CASKLVAGAYEQYV.

This clonotype has just a few counts. J is TRBJ2-5 and V is TRBV20-1, with 7 bases matching TRBD1. Looked up from germline, CDR1 is DFQATT and CDR2 is SNEGSKA (reference sequence). The CDR3 runs 13 residues. Losses at the gene ends were 6 bases for V and 3 bases for J; bases not matched to a gene: 7. CDR3 amino acids: CSAPGTVKETQYF. CDR3 DNA: TGCAGTGCCCCCGGGACAGTGAAAGAGACCCAGTACTTC.

The sample holds one count of this clonotype. This chain connects TRBV7-2 to TRBJ1-1; D possibly corresponds to TRBD1 (5 bases). Deletions cut 5 bases from V and 7 bases from J, with 17 bases between. Germline V gene data show CDR1 as SGHTA and CDR2 as FQGNSA. CDR3 size: 14 residues. CDR3 bases: TGTGCCAGCAGCCCGTCCCGGGACTTTGTTGAAGCTTTCTTT. Protein sequence: CASSPSRDFVEAFF.